These T cell receptor beta chains were read from a single sample in a study of beta chain features in type 1 diabetes. Data came from immunoSEQ multiplex PCR; TCRdb stores just in-frame clones and leaves some out. In the table there are 330,000 or so clones, 15% to 20% of which are singletons. Source material: naive CD4+ T cells from blood. The receptors come from a woman aged 18-29 years in good health. Each CDR3 is given with its conserved first and last residue. Each record gives: D gene, J gene, V gene, clone size, CDR3 protein, CDR3 DNA. D genes are given only for firm matches. The listing skips clone size in some rows; elsewhere it reads once, few, many or a size class.

.	TRBJ2-3	TRBV7-2	few	CASSSGHSVWADTQYF	TGTGCCAGCAGCAGTGGACACTCTGTGTGGGCAGATACGCAGTATTTT
.	TRBJ2-3	TRBV14	.	CASSPSISTDTQYF	TGTGCCAGCAGCCCGAGCATAAGCACAGATACGCAGTATTTT
TRBD1	TRBJ1-2	TRBV5-1	.	CASSSGTGAIYGYTF	TGCGCCAGCAGCTCCGGGACAGGGGCGATATATGGCTACACCTTC
.	TRBJ2-1	TRBV7-9	.	CASGRDDRGLF	TGTGCCAGCGGGAGGGACGACAGGGGTCTCTTC
.	TRBJ2-3	TRBV11-2	few	CASRSGETQYF	TGTGCCAGCAGATCGGGAGAGACGCAGTATTTT
.	TRBJ2-2	TRBV2	few	CASSVKAGTNTGELFF	TGTGCCAGCAGTGTAAAGGCAGGAACGAACACCGGGGAGCTGTTTTTT
.	TRBJ2-6	TRBV5-1	.	CASSLQGMGANVLTF	TGCGCCAGCAGCTTACAGGGTATGGGGGCCAACGTCCTGACTTTC
TRBD1	TRBJ2-1	TRBV7-9	.	CASSLDRTGGEQFF	TGTGCCAGCAGCTTAGATCGGACAGGGGGTGAGCAGTTCTTC
TRBD1	TRBJ2-2	TRBV15	.	CATSRDRGTGRTGELFF	TGTGCCACCAGCAGAGATAGGGGGACAGGGCGCACCGGGGAGCTGTTTTTT
TRBD1	TRBJ1-1	TRBV11-3	.	CASTPGTGAVEAFF	TGTGCCAGCACCCCCGGGACAGGGGCGGTTGAAGCTTTCTTT
.	TRBJ2-5	TRBV2	.	CASSEEGEVTQYF	TGTGCCAGCAGTGAAGAGGGAGAGGTGACCCAGTACTTC
.	TRBJ1-1	TRBV18	.	CASSPRGGSVNTEAFF	TGTGCCAGCTCACCCCGCGGCGGGTCCGTGAACACTGAAGCTTTCTTT
.	TRBJ1-1	TRBV18	few	CASSPAGARAAFF	TGTGCCAGCTCACCGGCGGGGGCGCGGGCGGCTTTCTTT
.	TRBJ2-5	TRBV30	.	CAWTLRGSQTQYF	TGTGCCTGGACCCTTAGGGGGTCACAGACCCAGTACTTC
.	TRBJ1-1	TRBV19	.	CASRGEAEAFF	TGTGCCAGTAGGGGGGAGGCTGAAGCTTTCTTT
.	TRBJ2-6	TRBV18	.	CASSRGPGANVLTF	TGTGCCAGCTCACGCGGGCCTGGGGCCAACGTCCTGACTTTC
.	TRBJ1-1	TRBV30	.	CALSGGDYTEAFF	TGTGCCCTATCCGGAGGGGACTACACTGAAGCTTTCTTT
.	TRBJ1-6	TRBV11-2	.	CASSLNKNSPLHF	TGTGCCAGCAGCCTCAACAAAAATTCACCCCTCCACTTT
.	TRBJ1-4	TRBV15	few	CATSRSGLPGGEKLFF	TGTGCCACCAGCAGATCCGGTTTGCCGGGTGGTGAAAAACTGTTTTTT
.	TRBJ2-1	TRBV7-2	few	CASSSTSGTRSYNEQFF	TGTGCCAGCAGCTCCACTTCCGGGACTCGCTCCTACAATGAGCAGTTCTTC
.	TRBJ2-3	TRBV30	few	CAWSVLVDTQYF	TGTGCCTGGAGTGTACTTGTGGATACGCAGTATTTT
TRBD2	TRBJ2-1	TRBV5-1	few	CASSPGLAGFHEQFF	TGCGCCAGCAGCCCGGGACTAGCGGGATTCCATGAGCAGTTCTTC
TRBD1	TRBJ1-3	TRBV30	.	CDRQGAGNTIYF	TGTGACAGGCAGGGGGCTGGAAACACCATATATTTT
TRBD1	TRBJ2-3	TRBV7-6	few	CASSYGNGQGADTQYF	TGTGCCAGCAGCTATGGGAACGGGCAGGGGGCTGATACGCAGTATTTT
.	TRBJ1-1	TRBV30	few	CARDRGGTTEAFF	TGTGCCCGGGACCGGGGGGGCACGACTGAAGCTTTCTTT
TRBD1	TRBJ1-6	TRBV30	few	CAWHRGFTNSPLHF	TGTGCCTGGCACAGGGGTTTCACCAATTCACCCCTCCACTTT
.	TRBJ1-6	TRBV18	.	CASSLPIVGGRSPLHF	TGTGCCAGCTCACTACCGATTGTTGGAGGAAGGTCACCCCTCCACTTT
TRBD2	TRBJ2-1	TRBV7-9	few	CASRQSSGRAGNEQFF	TGTGCCAGCAGACAAAGTAGCGGGAGGGCCGGTAATGAGCAGTTCTTC
TRBD2	TRBJ2-7	TRBV29-1	few	CSARLTSREQYF	TGCAGCGCCCGACTGACTAGCCGCGAGCAGTACTTC
TRBD1	TRBJ1-3	TRBV9	.	CASSTRGDRHSGNTIYF	TGTGCCAGCAGCACCCGAGGGGACAGACACTCTGGAAACACCATATATTTT
.	TRBJ2-2	TRBV2	few	CASSETFKPTGELFF	TGTGCCAGCAGTGAAACTTTTAAACCCACCGGGGAGCTGTTTTTT
TRBD2	TRBJ2-7	TRBV7-2	.	CASSPFFGAGESYEQYF	TGTGCCAGCAGCCCTTTTTTTGGAGCGGGGGAATCCTACGAGCAGTACTTC
TRBD2	TRBJ2-2	TRBV4-3	.	CASSQGTSGVWAGELFF	TGCGCCAGCAGCCAAGGGACTAGCGGGGTGTGGGCCGGGGAGCTGTTTTTT
.	TRBJ2-7	TRBV6-5	few	CASSFRTDYEQYF	TGTGCCAGCAGTTTCCGGACAGACTACGAGCAGTACTTC
.	TRBJ1-3	TRBV4-1	few	CASSQHWRESGNTIYF	TGCGCCAGCAGCCAACATTGGAGGGAGTCTGGAAACACCATATATTTT
.	TRBJ2-7	TRBV7-3	.	CASSHNGGYEQYF	TGTGCCAGCAGCCACAACGGGGGATACGAGCAGTACTTC
TRBD2	TRBJ2-1	TRBV4-3	few	CASSQDGRGWDEQFF	TGCGCCAGCAGCCAAGATGGGAGGGGTTGGGATGAGCAGTTCTTC
.	TRBJ2-7	TRBV5-1	.	CASSQSLGGASEQYF	TGCGCCAGCAGCCAAAGCCTTGGGGGGGCCTCCGAGCAGTACTTC
.	TRBJ1-2	TRBV19	once	CASTPAGGQRIYGYTF	TGTGCCAGTACCCCGGCGGGGGGACAACGAATCTATGGCTACACCTTC
TRBD1	TRBJ1-2	TRBV28	.	CASSIRDRDLGGYTF	TGTGCCAGCAGTATCCGGGACAGGGATTTGGGAGGCTACACCTTC
TRBD1	TRBJ1-6	TRBV7-2	few	CASIGTGGSPLHF	TGTGCCAGCATCGGGACAGGGGGTTCACCCCTCCACTTT
.	TRBJ1-4	TRBV7-9	few	CASSAPGVATNEKLFF	TGTGCCAGCAGCGCCCCCGGGGTAGCAACTAATGAAAAACTGTTTTTT
TRBD2	TRBJ2-5	TRBV29-1	.	CSGAGGYQETQYF	TGCAGCGGGGCGGGAGGGTACCAAGAGACCCAGTACTTC
.	TRBJ1-5	TRBV11-3	few	CASSPGGEQPQHF	TGTGCCAGCAGCCCCGGGGGGGAACAGCCCCAGCATTTT
.	TRBJ2-7	TRBV7-2	.	CASSLGAGDEQYF	TGTGCCAGCTCCTTGGGGGCGGGCGACGAGCAGTACTTC
TRBD1	TRBJ2-1	TRBV12-5	few	CASGLRPGQGSSYNEQFF	TGTGCTAGTGGCCTCCGTCCGGGACAGGGGAGCTCCTACAATGAGCAGTTCTTC
.	TRBJ2-2	TRBV2	few	CASSEWPGVTGELFF	TGTGCCAGCAGTGAATGGCCAGGCGTAACCGGGGAGCTGTTTTTT
.	TRBJ1-1	TRBV5-4	.	CASSLWHLRAEAFF	TGTGCCAGCAGCTTGTGGCATTTGAGGGCTGAAGCTTTCTTT
.	TRBJ2-5	TRBV19	.	CASSIPGRDQETQYF	TGTGCCAGTAGTATACCCGGGCGGGACCAAGAGACCCAGTACTTC
.	TRBJ1-2	TRBV6-1	.	CASSEPTANYGYTF	TGTGCCAGCAGTGAACCCACAGCTAACTATGGCTACACCTTC
TRBD2	TRBJ2-1	TRBV7-9	.	CASSTERLAGGTNEQFF	TGTGCCAGCAGCACTGAACGACTAGCGGGGGGGACCAATGAGCAGTTCTTC
TRBD1	TRBJ2-1	TRBV5-1	.	CASGTGYGNEQFF	TGCGCCAGCGGGACAGGGTACGGCAATGAGCAGTTCTTC
.	TRBJ1-5	TRBV5-6	.	CASSLAGGAAGQPQHF	TGTGCCAGCAGCTTGGCCGGCGGGGCGGCTGGTCAGCCCCAGCATTTT
.	TRBJ2-7	TRBV14	.	CASSLLAKIGDEQYF	TGTGCCAGCAGCCTACTCGCAAAAATCGGAGACGAGCAGTACTTC